The 31 T cell receptor beta chains below all came from one sample that was sequenced in a study of cytomegalovirus exposure and HLA in healthy donors. PCR amplification relied on 60 Vbeta primers (plus 13 Jbeta primers). Repertoires were generated with immunoSEQ multiplex PCR, while TCRdb's copy carries only in-frame clones and drops some. This sample carries about 160,000 clones, about 71% of them seen once, and the ten largest clones take more than 2.5%. Sequenced material: PBMCs. Source of these receptors: a woman between 25 and 40 years old in good health and CMV-seronegative.

This clone was observed a few times. The rearrangement uses TRBV14 and TRBJ2-7, with D possibly TRBD2 on 7 matching bases. CDR1 SGHDN and CDR2 FVKESK come from the germline V gene. V dropped 2 bases and J dropped 4 bases, with 12 bases sitting between them. The CDR3 runs to 14 residues. CDR3 bases: TGTGCCAGCAGCCAACTCAGGGGAGGGTACGAGCAGTACTTC. Protein product: CASSQLRGGYEQYF.

There are a few counts of this clone. This chain uses TRBV27 with TRBJ2-3, with 13 bases aligning to TRBD2. The V segment lost 7 bases and the J segment 5 bases; nucleotides outside the gene matches: 3. Germline V lookup: CDR1 MNHEY, CDR2 SMNVEV (reference sequence). The CDR3 runs to 14 residues. DNA of the CDR3: TGTGCCAGCACAGGACTAGCGGGAGTAGATACGCAGTATTTT. It is translated as CASTGLAGVDTQYF.

The chain combines TRBV13 with TRBJ2-3; 8 bases map to TRBD2. J gave up 11 bases and V 1 base, and 5 bases lay outside the gene matches. The germline CDR1 and CDR2 sequences are PRHDT and FYEKMQ (reference sequence). This CDR3 spans 13 amino acids. CDR3 nucleotides: TGTGCCAGCAGCTTAGCGGCGACTAGCGAGCAGTATTTT. Translated, it gives CASSLAATSEQYF. The full variable domain, with the rest looked up from reference TRBV13 and TRBJ2-3, is AAGVIQSPRHLIKEKRETATLKCYPIPRHDTVYWYQQGPGQDPQFLISFYEKMQSDKGSIPDRFSAQQFSDYHSELNMSSLELGDSALYFCASSLAATSEQYFGPGTRLTVL.

This clone was found a few times. The rearrangement joins TRBV7-9 to TRBJ2-1, with 7 bases aligning to TRBD1. This CDR3 is 14 amino acids long. Trimming at V came to 2 bases and at J to 5 bases, leaving 3 bases not matched to a gene. CDR1 is SEHNR and CDR2 is FQNEAQ in the germline V gene (reference sequence). This CDR3 is CASSLNQGDNEQFF. The CDR3 DNA reads TGTGCCAGCAGCTTAAACCAGGGGGACAATGAGCAGTTCTTC.

This chain joins TRBV28 and TRBJ1-4; D is unclear. CDR3 length equals 16 residues. The V and J ends lost 5 bases and 0 bases respectively, with 13 bases between them. Germline values: CDR1 MDHEN, CDR2 SYDVKM. CDR3 nucleotides: TGTGCCAGCAGTCCTGCCGGACTAGCAACTAATGAAAAACTGTTTTTT. It encodes CASSPAGLATNEKLFF.

The chain joins TRBV19 to TRBJ1-2; D is perhaps TRBD1 (5 bases). V was pared by 5 bases and J by 2 bases, with 9 bases between. Germline CDR1 and CDR2: LNHDA and SQIVND (reference sequence). This CDR3 is built from 13 residues. The CDR3 reads CASSLSGNYGYTF. CDR3 nucleotides: TGTGCCAGTAGTCTATCAGGGAACTATGGCTACACCTTC.

The V call is TRBV5-1, the J call TRBJ1-4; D is ambiguous. The CDR3 is made up of 15 amino acids. Germline assignment: CDR1 SGHRS and CDR2 YFSETQ. V was shortened by 0 bases and J by 7 bases, with 13 bases between the two germline ends. In DNA form, the CDR3 reads TGCGCCAGCAGCTTGGCCGGTACAGAGAGTGAAAAACTGTTTTTT. Its protein is CASSLAGTESEKLFF.

The chain is built from TRBV18 and TRBJ1-1; weak D call: TRBD1 (5 bases). Looked up from germline, CDR1 is KGHSH and CDR2 is LQKENI. V lost 4 bases, J lost 5 bases, and 17 bases lay in between. The CDR3 is made up of 15 amino acids. CDR3 region: CASSRNQGLGTEAFF. The CDR3, as DNA: TGTGCCAGCTCACGGAATCAGGGACTGGGAACTGAAGCTTTCTTT.

This clone was recorded a few times. V is TRBV30 and J is TRBJ2-4, with D perhaps matching TRBD1 (6 bases). Germline V gene sequence: CDR1 GTSNPN, CDR2 SVGIG (reference sequence). The CDR3 totals 15 residues. V was cut by 3 bases and J by 7 bases, with 19 bases left in between. CDR3 residues: CAWSPGEVQGNIQYF. In DNA form, the CDR3 reads TGTGCCTGGAGCCCCGGTGAAGTTCAGGGGAACATTCAGTACTTC.

This sequence joins TRBV9 and TRBJ2-7, with D perhaps matching TRBD1 (5 bases). With 4 bases removed from V and 0 bases from J, the gap between germline ends came to 14 bases. The CDR3 has 15 residues. From germline, CDR1 is SGDLS and CDR2 YYNGEE. This CDR3 is CASSLGDSNSYEQYF. The CDR3 bases are TGTGCCAGCAGCTTGGGCGACAGCAACTCCTACGAGCAGTACTTC.

J is TRBJ2-2 and V is TRBV5-1; D is uncertain. The germline V and J ends were trimmed by 4 bases and 7 bases, with 11 bases remaining between them. Germline V gene data show CDR1 as SGHRS and CDR2 as YFSETQ. CDR3 size: 13 residues. This CDR3 reads CASSLAVNGELFF. CDR3 DNA sequence: TGCGCCAGCAGCCTCGCAGTTAACGGGGAGCTGTTTTTT.

This clone came up a few times. This rearrangement joins TRBV7-9 to TRBJ2-7; D not certain. The CDR3 extends over 15 amino acids. V lost 7 bases, J lost 0 bases, and 16 bases lay in between. Germline V CDR1 and CDR2: SEHNR, FQNEAQ (reference sequence). The CDR3 sequence: CASTSLPPDSYEQYF. The CDR3, as DNA: TGTGCCAGCACCTCTCTTCCTCCAGACTCCTACGAGCAGTACTTC.

The chain is built from TRBV5-1 and TRBJ2-3; 10 nucleotides agree with TRBD2. Germline CDR1 reads SGHRS; CDR2 reads YFSETQ. The V gene end was trimmed by 3 bases and the J gene end by 1 base; junction bases not matched to a gene: 8. This CDR3 is 17 amino acids long. CDR3 nucleotides: TGCGCCAGCAGCTGGGCAATTCTAGCGGGGGGCACAGATACGCAGTATTTT. Protein product: CASSWAILAGGTDTQYF.

The V gene is TRBV30, the J gene TRBJ1-2, with 10 positions matching TRBD1. V lost 3 bases and J lost 5; bases outside the gene matches: 6. The CDR3 is 14 residues long. The germline V gene encodes CDR1 GTSNPN and CDR2 SVGIG (reference sequence). CDR3 in DNA: TGTGCCTGGAGGACAGGGGGCTTTGCGTATGGCTACACCTTC. Translated, it gives CAWRTGGFAYGYTF.

The V call is TRBV4-2, the J call TRBJ2-1; 9 bases match TRBD2. Germline-derived CDR1 and CDR2 are LGHNA and YNFKEQ. This CDR3 is built from 16 residues. J gave up 10 bases and V 0 bases, and 10 bases lay outside the gene matches. Here the CDR3 DNA reads TGTGCCAGCAGCCAAGATCTGCTAGCGGGGACCTTGGAGCAGTTCTTC. Protein sequence: CASSQDLLAGTLEQFF.

In this sample, this clone turned up a few times. The chain combines TRBV5-1 with TRBJ1-2; 7 bases are a match to TRBD1. Trimming cost V 0 bases and J 6 bases; bases outside gene matches: 2. The CDR3 has 13 residues. Germline V gene lookup returns CDR1 SGHRS and CDR2 YFSETQ. CDR3 loop: CASSLDRGDGYTF. The CDR3 bases are TGCGCCAGCAGCTTGGACAGGGGTGATGGCTACACCTTC.

This clone appeared a few times. V is TRBV5-6 and J is TRBJ1-2; D unclear. The V end was cut by 0 bases, the J end by 6 bases, with 6 bases between. The CDR3 has 12 amino acids. Germline V gene lookup returns CDR1 SGHDT and CDR2 YYEEEE. CDR3 nucleotide sequence: TGTGCCAGCAGCTTGGTCGGGGATGGCTACACCTTC. The encoded protein is CASSLVGDGYTF.

Only a few counts were recorded for this clone. The rearrangement links TRBV6-1 to TRBJ1-2; tentative D call: TRBD1 (6 bases). The CDR3 sequence is 15 residues long. Germline CDR1 MNHNS, CDR2 SASEGT. Trimming stripped 5 bases from V and 0 bases from J, with 13 bases between. CDR3 bases: TGTGCCAGCAGTCCAGGGGTGCGATCTAACTATGGCTACACCTTC. Its translation is CASSPGVRSNYGYTF.

V is TRBV5-1 and J is TRBJ2-7; TRBD1 agrees at 7 bases. The CDR3 is made up of 14 amino acids. CDR1 is SGHRS and CDR2 is YFSETQ in the germline V gene. Losses at the gene ends were 4 bases for V and 3 bases for J; bases not matched to a gene: 7. The CDR3 region has the DNA TGCGCCAGCAGCATCCAGGGGGACAACTACGAGCAGTACTTC. This translates into CASSIQGDNYEQYF.

The chain recombines TRBV18 with TRBJ1-1; 7 nucleotides line up with TRBD1. V shed 7 bases and J 3 bases; nucleotides not matched to a gene: 5. CDR3 length: 13 amino acids. Germline CDR1 KGHSH, CDR2 LQKENI. CDR3 DNA: TGTGCCAGCTGCAAGGGGGCACACACTGAAGCTTTCTTT. It codes for CASCKGAHTEAFF. Supplemented by reference TRBV18 and TRBJ1-1, the full variable domain reads NAGVMQNPRHLVRRRGQEARLRCSPMKGHSHVYWYRQLPEEGLKFMVYLQKENIIDESGMPKERFSAEFPKEGPSILRIQQVVRGDSAAYFCASCKGAHTEAFFGQGTRLTVV.

This clone was seen a handful of times. The chain links TRBV11-3 to TRBJ2-1; D perhaps matches TRBD2 (6 bases). The germline CDR1 and CDR2 sequences are SGHNT and YENEEA. The V end was cut by 4 bases, the J end by 5 bases, with 12 bases between. The CDR3 is made up of 14 amino acids. The CDR3 loop is CASSSGGLNNEQFF. In nucleotides, the CDR3 is TGTGCCAGCAGCTCCGGAGGGCTTAACAATGAGCAGTTCTTC.

This clone was recorded a few times. This chain links TRBV5-5 with TRBJ2-5, with 9 bases fitting TRBD1. The CDR3 loop spans 14 amino acids. Per the germline V gene, CDR1 is SGHKS and CDR2 is YYEKEE (reference sequence). V was clipped by 0 bases and J by 5 bases; unmatched bases: 2. This CDR3 is CASSLDRGRETQYF. DNA of the CDR3: TGTGCCAGCAGCTTGGACAGGGGGCGGGAGACCCAGTACTTC.

The CDR3, as DNA: TGTGCCAGCAGTTGGATGCCAGGGGGCTATGGCACTGAAGCTTTCTTT. Translated: CASSWMPGGYGTEAFF. The chain combines TRBV6-5 with TRBJ1-1, with TRBD1 identical over 8 bases. The CDR3 contains 16 residues. Looked up from germline, CDR1 is MNHEY and CDR2 is SVGAGI. V was pared by 4 bases and J by 4 bases, with 11 bases of the junction left unmatched.

V gene TRBV19 combines with J gene TRBJ2-7, with 8 bases that match TRBD2. CDR1 is LNHDA and CDR2 is SQIVND in the germline V gene (reference sequence). J was trimmed by 3 bases and V by 7 bases; bases with no gene match: 8. This CDR3 has 14 amino acids. CDR3 protein: CASTPRGGSYEQYF. For the CDR3, the DNA is TGTGCCAGTACTCCACGGGGGGGTAGCTACGAGCAGTACTTC.

The V gene is TRBV9, the J gene TRBJ2-7, with D possibly TRBD1 on 6 matching bases. V lost 0 bases and J lost 3, with 13 bases in between. The CDR3 spans 15 residues. Germline CDR1 reads SGDLS; CDR2 reads YYNGEE. CDR3 amino acids: CASSVAPGTNYEQYF. The CDR3 region has the DNA TGTGCCAGCAGCGTAGCGCCGGGGACAAACTACGAGCAGTACTTC.

The chain couples TRBV10-3 to TRBJ2-7; 9 bases fit TRBD1. The CDR3 is 12 residues long. Germline-derived CDR1 and CDR2 are ENHRY and SYGVKD. The V segment lost 6 bases and the J segment 6 bases; nucleotides outside the gene matches: 3. The CDR3 protein is CAISWTGAEQYF. The CDR3 region has the DNA TGTGCCATCAGCTGGACAGGGGCCGAGCAGTACTTC.

This sequence joins TRBV7-2 and TRBJ1-6, with D tentatively TRBD1 (5 bases). CDR1 and CDR2 (germline): SGHTA, FQGNSA. V was pared by 0 bases and J by 7 bases, with 25 bases between. CDR3 length: 20 amino acids. DNA for the CDR3: TGTGCCAGCAGCTTAGCTAGTAGGGGCCGTCCGATTAAGGTAAATTCACCCCTCCACTTT. Its translation is CASSLASRGRPIKVNSPLHF.

The V gene is TRBV7-2, the J gene TRBJ2-2; no firm D call. CDR3 length: 13 residues. Germline V gives CDR1 SGHTA, CDR2 FQGNSA. V was cut by 1 base and J by 6 bases, with 6 bases left in between. CDR3 sequence: CASSLETAGELFF. The CDR3, as DNA: TGTGCCAGCAGCTTAGAAACGGCCGGGGAGCTGTTTTTT. The full variable domain, rest sourced from reference TRBV7-2 and TRBJ2-2, is GAGVSQSPSNKVTEKGKDVELRCDPISGHTALYWYRQSLGQGLEFLIYFQGNSAPDKSGLPSDRFSAERTGGSVSTLTIQRTQQEDSAVYLCASSLETAGELFFGEGSRLTVL.

The J gene is TRBJ2-7, the V gene TRBV7-8; D call uncertain. The CDR3 runs to 15 residues. In germline, CDR1 is SGHVS, CDR2 FQNEAQ. With 1 base removed from V and 0 bases from J, the gap between germline ends came to 10 bases. CDR3 in amino acids: CASSLVEASSYEQYF. The CDR3 DNA follows: TGTGCCAGCAGCTTAGTCGAGGCAAGCTCCTACGAGCAGTACTTC.

The genes are TRBV19 and TRBJ2-7, with D perhaps TRBD2 (6 bases). This CDR3 contains 14 residues. Per the germline V gene, CDR1 is LNHDA and CDR2 is SQIVND (reference sequence). V dropped 5 bases and J dropped 4 bases, with 15 bases sitting between them. CDR3 in DNA: TGTGCCAGTAGTTTCGCGGCGGGAATTTACGAGCAGTACTTC. It translates to CASSFAAGIYEQYF.

In DNA, the CDR3 is TGTGCCAGCAGCCTGGGGACAGACTACGAGCAGTACTTC. Translated: CASSLGTDYEQYF. The chain joins TRBV11-3 to TRBJ2-7; 7 bases fit TRBD1. Germline loops: CDR1 SGHNT, CDR2 YENEEA. The CDR3 contains 13 residues. After removal of 5 bases from V and 3 bases from J, the junction contained 4 bases not matched to a gene.